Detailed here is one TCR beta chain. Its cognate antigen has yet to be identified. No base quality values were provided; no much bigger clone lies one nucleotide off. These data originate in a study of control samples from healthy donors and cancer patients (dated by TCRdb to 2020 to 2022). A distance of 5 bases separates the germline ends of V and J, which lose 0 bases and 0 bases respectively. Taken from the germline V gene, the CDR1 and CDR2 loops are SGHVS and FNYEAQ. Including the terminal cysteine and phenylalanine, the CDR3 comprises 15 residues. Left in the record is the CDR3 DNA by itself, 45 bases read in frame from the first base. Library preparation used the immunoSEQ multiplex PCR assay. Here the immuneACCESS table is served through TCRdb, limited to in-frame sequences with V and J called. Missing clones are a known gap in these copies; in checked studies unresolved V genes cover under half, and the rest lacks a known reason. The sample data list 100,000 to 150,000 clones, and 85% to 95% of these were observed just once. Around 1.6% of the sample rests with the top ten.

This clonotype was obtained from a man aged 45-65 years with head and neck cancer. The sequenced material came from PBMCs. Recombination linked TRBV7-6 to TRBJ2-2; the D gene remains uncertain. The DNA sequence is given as TGTGCCAGCAGCTTAGCGGTCGCGAACACCGGGGAGCTGTTTTTT. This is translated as CASSLAVANTGELFF.